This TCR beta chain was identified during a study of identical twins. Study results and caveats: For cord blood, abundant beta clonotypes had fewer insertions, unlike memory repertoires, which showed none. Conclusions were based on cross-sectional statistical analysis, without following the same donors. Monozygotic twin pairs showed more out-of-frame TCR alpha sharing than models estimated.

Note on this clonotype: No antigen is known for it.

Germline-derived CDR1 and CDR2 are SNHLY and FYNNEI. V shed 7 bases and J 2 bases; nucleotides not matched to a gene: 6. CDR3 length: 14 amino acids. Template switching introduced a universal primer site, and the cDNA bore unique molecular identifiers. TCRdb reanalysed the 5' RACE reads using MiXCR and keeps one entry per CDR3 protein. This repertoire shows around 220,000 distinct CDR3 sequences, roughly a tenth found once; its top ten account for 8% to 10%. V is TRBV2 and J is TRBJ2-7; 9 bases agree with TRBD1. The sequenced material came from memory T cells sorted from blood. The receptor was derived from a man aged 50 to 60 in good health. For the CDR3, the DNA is TGTGCCAGCAATGGACAGGGGAACCCCTACGAGCAGTACTTC. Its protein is CASNGQGNPYEQYF.